This TCR beta chain was retrieved from a study of TIL therapy for anti-PD-1-resistant metastatic lung cancer. Study summary: Progressing patients received lymphodepletion, expanded TIL infusion and IL-2. Most patients had lung adenocarcinoma; a few tumors were EGFR-mutant, two ALK-rearranged; half smoked currently or formerly.

Sample time point: pre-treatment sample, taken before nivolumab and TIL therapy. Patients were adults with stage 4 NSCLC. The length of the CDR3 is 14 residues. Germline CDR1 is MNHEY and CDR2 is SVGAGI. Trimming removed 8 bases at V and 0 bases at J, with 13 bases between. This was the immunoSEQ v3 assay. Profiling relied on immunoSEQ multiplex PCR, and the TCRdb table lists in-frame clones only, not all of them. Seen here are tens of thousands of clones, about nine tenths observed once, and the top ten hold just over 2.5%. The chain combines TRBV6-5 with TRBJ1-1; D unresolved. The material sequenced was blood, taken at baseline. This clonotype was sampled from a person aged 25 to 80 with non-small cell lung cancer. CDR3: CASLKGGVNTEAFF. For the CDR3, the DNA is TGTGCCAGCCTAAAGGGCGGGGTGAACACTGAAGCTTTCTTT.